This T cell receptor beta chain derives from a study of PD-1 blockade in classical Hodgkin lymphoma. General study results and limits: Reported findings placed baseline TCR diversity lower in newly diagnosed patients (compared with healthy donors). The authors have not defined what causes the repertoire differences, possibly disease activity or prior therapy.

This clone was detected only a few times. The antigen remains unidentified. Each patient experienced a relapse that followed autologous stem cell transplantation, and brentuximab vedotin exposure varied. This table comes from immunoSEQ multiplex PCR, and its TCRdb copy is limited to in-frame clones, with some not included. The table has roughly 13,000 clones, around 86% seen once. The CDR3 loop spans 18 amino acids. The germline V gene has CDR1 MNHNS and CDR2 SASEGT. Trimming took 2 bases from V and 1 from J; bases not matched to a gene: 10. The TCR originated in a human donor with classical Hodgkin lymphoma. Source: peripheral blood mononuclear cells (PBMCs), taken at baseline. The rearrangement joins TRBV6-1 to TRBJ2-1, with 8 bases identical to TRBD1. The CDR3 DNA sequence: TGTGCCAGCAGTGAACCGGGACAGGCTGAATTTTCCTACAATGAGCAGTTCTTC. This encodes CASSEPGQAEFSYNEQFF.